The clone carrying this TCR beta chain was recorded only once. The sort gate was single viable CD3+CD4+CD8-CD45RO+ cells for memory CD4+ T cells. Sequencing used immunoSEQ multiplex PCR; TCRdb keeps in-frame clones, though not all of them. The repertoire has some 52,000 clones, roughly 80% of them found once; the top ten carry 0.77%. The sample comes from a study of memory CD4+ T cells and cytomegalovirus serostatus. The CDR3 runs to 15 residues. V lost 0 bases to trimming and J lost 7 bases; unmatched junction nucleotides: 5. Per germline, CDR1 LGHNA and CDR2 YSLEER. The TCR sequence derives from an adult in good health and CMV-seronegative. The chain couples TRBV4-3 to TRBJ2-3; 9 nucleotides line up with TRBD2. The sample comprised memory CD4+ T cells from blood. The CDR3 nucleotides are TGCGCCAGCAGCCAAGACGGCGGGGGGGCGAATACGCAGTATTTT. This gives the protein CASSQDGGGANTQYF.